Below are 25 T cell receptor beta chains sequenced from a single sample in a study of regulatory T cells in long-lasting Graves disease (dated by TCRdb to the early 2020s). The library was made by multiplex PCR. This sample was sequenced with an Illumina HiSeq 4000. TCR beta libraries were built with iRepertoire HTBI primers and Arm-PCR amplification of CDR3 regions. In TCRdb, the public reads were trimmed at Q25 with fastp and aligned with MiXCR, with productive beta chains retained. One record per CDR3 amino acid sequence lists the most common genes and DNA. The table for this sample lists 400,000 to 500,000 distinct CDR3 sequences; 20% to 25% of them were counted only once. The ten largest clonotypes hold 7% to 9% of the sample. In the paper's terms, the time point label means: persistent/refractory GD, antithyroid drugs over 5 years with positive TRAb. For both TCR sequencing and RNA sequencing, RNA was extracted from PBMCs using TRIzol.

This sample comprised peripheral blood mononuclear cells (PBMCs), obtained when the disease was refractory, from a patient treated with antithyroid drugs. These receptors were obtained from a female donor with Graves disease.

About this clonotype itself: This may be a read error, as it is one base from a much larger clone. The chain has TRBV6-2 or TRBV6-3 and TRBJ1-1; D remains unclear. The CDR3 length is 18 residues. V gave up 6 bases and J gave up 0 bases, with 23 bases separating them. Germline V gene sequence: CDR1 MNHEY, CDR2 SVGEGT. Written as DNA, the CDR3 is TGTGCCAGCAGCCCCAGGCTACAGACCCTTAAGATGAACACTGAAGCTTTCTTT. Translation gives CASSPRLQTLKMNTEAFF.

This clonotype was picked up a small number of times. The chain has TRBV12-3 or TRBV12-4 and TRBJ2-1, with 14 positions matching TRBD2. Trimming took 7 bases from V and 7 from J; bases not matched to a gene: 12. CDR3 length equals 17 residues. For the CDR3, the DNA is TGTGCCAGCACCGGCCGAGGCTGGACTAGCGGGAGGAATGAGCAGTTCTTC. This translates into CASTGRGWTSGRNEQFF.

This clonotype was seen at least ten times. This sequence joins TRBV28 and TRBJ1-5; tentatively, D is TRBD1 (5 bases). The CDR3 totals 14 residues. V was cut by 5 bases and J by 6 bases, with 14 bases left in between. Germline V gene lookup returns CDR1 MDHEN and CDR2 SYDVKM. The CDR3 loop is CASSPSLGAQPQHF. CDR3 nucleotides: TGTGCCAGCAGTCCTAGCCTCGGGGCTCAGCCCCAGCATTTT.

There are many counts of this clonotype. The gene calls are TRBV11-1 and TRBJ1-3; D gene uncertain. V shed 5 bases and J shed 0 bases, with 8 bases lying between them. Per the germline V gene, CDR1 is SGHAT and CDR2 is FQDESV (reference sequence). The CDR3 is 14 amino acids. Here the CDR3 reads CASSPRISGNTIYF. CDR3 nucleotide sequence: TGTGCCAGCAGCCCACGGATCTCTGGAAACACCATATATTTT.

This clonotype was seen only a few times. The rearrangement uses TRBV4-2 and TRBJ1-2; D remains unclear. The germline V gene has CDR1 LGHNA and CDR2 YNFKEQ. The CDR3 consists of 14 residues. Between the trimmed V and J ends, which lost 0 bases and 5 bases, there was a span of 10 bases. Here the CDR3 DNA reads TGTGCCAGCAGCCAAGATGCCAGCATATATGGCTACACCTTC. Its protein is CASSQDASIYGYTF.

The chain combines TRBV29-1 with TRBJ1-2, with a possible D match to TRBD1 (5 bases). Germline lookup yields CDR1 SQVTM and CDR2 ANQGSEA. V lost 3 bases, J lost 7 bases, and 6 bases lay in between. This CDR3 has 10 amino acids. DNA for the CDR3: TGCAGCGTTGACAGGGCTGGCTACACCTTC. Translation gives CSVDRAGYTF.

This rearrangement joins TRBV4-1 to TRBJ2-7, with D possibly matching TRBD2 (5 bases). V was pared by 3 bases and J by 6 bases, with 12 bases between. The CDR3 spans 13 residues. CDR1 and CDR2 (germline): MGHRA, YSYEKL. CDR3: CASSHPGRGEQYF. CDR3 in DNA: TGCGCCAGCAGCCATCCGGGCCGGGGCGAGCAGTACTTC.

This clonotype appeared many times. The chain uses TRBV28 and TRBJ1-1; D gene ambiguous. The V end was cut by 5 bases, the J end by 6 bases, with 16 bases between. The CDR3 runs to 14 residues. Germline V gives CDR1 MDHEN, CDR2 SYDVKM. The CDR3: CASSPPAYRAEAFF. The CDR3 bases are TGTGCCAGCAGTCCCCCAGCTTATAGGGCTGAAGCTTTCTTT.

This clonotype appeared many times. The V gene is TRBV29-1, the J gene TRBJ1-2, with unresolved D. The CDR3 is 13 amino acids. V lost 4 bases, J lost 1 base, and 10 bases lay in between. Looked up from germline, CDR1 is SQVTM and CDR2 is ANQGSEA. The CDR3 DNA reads TGCAGCGTTGTGGGCAGATTTAACTATGGCTACACCTTC. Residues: CSVVGRFNYGYTF.

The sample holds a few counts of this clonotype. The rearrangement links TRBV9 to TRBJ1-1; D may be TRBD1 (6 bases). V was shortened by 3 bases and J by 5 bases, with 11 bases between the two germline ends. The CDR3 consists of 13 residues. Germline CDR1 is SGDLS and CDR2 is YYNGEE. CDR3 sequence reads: CASSAAGDTEAFF. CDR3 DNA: TGTGCCAGCAGCGCCGCAGGGGATACTGAAGCTTTCTTT.

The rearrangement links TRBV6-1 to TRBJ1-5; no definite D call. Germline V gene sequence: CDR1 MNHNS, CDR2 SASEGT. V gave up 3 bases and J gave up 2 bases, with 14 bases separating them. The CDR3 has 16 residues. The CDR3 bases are TGTGCCAGCAGTGATCAAGGCAGGCTTGGCAATCAGCCCCAGCATTTT. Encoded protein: CASSDQGRLGNQPQHF.

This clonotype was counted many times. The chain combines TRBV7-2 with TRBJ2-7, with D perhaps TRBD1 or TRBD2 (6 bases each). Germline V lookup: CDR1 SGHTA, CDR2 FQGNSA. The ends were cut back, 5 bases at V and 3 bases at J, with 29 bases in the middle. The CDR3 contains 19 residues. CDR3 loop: CASSLRQAKREAGYYEQYF. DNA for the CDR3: TGTGCCAGCAGCCTTCGACAGGCTAAAAGGGAAGCGGGCTACTACGAGCAGTACTTC.

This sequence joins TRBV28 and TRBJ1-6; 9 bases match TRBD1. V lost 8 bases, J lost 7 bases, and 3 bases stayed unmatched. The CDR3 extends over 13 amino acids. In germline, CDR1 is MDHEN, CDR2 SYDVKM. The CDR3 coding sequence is TGTGCCAGCTGGGACAGGGACAATTCACCCCTCCACTTT. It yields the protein CASWDRDNSPLHF. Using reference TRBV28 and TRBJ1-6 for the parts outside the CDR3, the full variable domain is DVKVTQSSRYLVKRTGEKVFLECVQDMDHENMFWYRQDPGLGLRLIYFSYDVKMKEKGDIPEGYSVSREKKERFSLILESASTNQTSMYLCASWDRDNSPLHFGNGTRLTVT.

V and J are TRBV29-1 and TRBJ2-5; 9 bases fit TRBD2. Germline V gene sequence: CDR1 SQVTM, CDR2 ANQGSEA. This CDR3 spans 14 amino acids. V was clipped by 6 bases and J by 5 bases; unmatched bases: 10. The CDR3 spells CSVEFGTSLETQYF. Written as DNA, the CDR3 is TGCAGCGTCGAGTTCGGGACTAGCCTCGAGACCCAGTACTTC.

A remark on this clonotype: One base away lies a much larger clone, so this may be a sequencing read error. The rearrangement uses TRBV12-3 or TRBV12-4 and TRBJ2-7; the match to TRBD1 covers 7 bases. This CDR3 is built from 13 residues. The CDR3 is CASSFGTAYEQCF. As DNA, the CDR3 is TGTGCCAGCAGTTTCGGGACAGCCTACGAGCAGTGCTTC.

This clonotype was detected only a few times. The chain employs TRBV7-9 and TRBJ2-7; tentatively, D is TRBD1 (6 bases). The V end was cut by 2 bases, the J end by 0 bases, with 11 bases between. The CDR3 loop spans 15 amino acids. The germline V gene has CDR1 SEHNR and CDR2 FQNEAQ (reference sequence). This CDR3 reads CASSLFADSSYEQYF. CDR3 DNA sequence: TGTGCCAGCAGCTTATTCGCGGACAGCTCCTACGAGCAGTACTTC.

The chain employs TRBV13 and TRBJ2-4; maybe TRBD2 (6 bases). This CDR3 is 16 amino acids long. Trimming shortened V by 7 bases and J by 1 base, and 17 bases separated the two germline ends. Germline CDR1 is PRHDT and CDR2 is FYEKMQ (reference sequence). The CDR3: CASTLLSRGAKNIQYF. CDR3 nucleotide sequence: TGTGCCAGCACCCTCCTGAGTCGGGGGGCCAAAAACATTCAGTACTTC.

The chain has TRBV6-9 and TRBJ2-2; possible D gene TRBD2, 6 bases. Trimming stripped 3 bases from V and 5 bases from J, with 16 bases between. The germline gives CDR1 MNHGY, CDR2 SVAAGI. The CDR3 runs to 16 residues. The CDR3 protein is CASSYLRTTLTGELFF. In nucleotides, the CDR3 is TGTGCCAGCAGTTACCTTCGGACTACCCTAACCGGGGAGCTGTTTTTT.

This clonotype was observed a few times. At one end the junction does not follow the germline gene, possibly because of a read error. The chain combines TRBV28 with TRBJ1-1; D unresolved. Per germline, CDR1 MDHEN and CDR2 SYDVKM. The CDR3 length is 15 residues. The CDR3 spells CASSLGGVGNIEAFF. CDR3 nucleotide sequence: TGTGCCAGCAGTTTGGGCGGGGTTGGGAACATTGAAGCTTTCTTT.

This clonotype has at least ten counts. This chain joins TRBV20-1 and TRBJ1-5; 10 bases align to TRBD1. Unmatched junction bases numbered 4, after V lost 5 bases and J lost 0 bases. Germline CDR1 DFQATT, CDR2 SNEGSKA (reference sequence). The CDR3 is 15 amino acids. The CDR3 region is CSAARQGASNQPQHF. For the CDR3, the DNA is TGCAGTGCTGCACGACAGGGGGCTAGCAATCAGCCCCAGCATTTT.

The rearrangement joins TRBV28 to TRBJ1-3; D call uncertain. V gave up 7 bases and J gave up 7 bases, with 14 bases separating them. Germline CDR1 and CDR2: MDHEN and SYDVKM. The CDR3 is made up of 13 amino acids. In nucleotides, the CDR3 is TGTGCCAGCACCTCTTCTATAGGGAACACCATATATTTT. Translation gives CASTSSIGNTIYF. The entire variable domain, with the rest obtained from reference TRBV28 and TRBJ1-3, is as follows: DVKVTQSSRYLVKRTGEKVFLECVQDMDHENMFWYRQDPGLGLRLIYFSYDVKMKEKGDIPEGYSVSREKKERFSLILESASTNQTSMYLCASTSSIGNTIYFGEGSWLTVV.

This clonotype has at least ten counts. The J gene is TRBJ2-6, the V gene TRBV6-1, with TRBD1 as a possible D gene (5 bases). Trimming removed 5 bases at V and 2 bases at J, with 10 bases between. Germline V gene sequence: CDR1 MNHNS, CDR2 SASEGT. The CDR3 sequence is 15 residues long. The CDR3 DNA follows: TGTGCCAGCAGTCTCCCGGACACTGGGGCCAACGTCCTGACTTTC. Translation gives CASSLPDTGANVLTF.

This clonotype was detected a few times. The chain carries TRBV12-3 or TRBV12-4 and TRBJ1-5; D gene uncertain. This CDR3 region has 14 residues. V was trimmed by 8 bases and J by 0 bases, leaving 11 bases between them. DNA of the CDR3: TGTGCCAGCTTAAGCAGCGATAGCAATCAGCCCCAGCATTTT. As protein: CASLSSDSNQPQHF.

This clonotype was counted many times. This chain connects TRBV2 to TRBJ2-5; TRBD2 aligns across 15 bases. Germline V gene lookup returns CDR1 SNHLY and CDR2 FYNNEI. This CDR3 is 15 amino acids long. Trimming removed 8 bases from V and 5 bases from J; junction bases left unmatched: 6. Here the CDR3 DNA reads TGTGCCAGCGGTGGACTAGCGGGGGGGCGGGAGACCCAGTACTTC. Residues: CASGGLAGGRETQYF.

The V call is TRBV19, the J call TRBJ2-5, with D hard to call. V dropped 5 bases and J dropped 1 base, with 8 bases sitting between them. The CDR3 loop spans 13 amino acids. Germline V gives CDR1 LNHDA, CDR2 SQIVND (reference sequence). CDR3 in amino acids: CASSADLQETQYF. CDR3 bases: TGTGCCAGTAGTGCCGACCTCCAAGAGACCCAGTACTTC.